Included here is one T cell receptor (beta chain) sequence, with context. Its antigen is unknown. The data are from a study of CD8 T cells in ankylosing spondylitis. General observations from the study: Made up of about eight highly homologous variants, a TCR beta motif appeared characteristic of ankylosing spondylitis blood. As reported, disease-linked clones showed significant enrichment in matched ankylosing spondylitis synovial fluid.

TCRdb recomputed calls from the 5' RACE reads with MiXCR, one row per CDR3 protein. The table shows about 90,000 distinct CDR3 sequences, with just under 9% occurring only once. The sequence derives from a male donor with ankylosing spondylitis. Sequences were obtained from blood, either unsorted or a sorted T cell fraction (not recorded which).

The CDR3 reads CASSDLGDWETQYF. CDR3 in DNA: TGTGCCAGCAGTGATTTGGGGGATTGGGAGACCCAGTACTTC. The chain couples TRBV2 to TRBJ2-5; D might be TRBD1 or TRBD2, each matching 5 bases. This CDR3 contains 14 residues. Trimming took 3 bases from V and 5 from J, leaving 13 bases between them. From germline, CDR1 is SNHLY and CDR2 FYNNEI.